Shown below are 21 T cell receptor beta chains from a single sample sequenced in a study of cytomegalovirus exposure and HLA in healthy donors. Primers: 60 Vbeta forward and 13 Jbeta reverse. Sequencing used immunoSEQ multiplex PCR; TCRdb keeps in-frame clones, though not all of them. The sample has 200,000 or so clones. The sequenced sample consisted of PBMCs. These receptors were collected from a boy between 10 and 17 years old in good health and CMV-seronegative.

The rearrangement joins TRBV6-5 to TRBJ2-7, with 11 bases aligning to TRBD1. Losses at the gene ends were 8 bases for V and 4 bases for J; bases not matched to a gene: 10. This CDR3 is built from 15 residues. The germline gives CDR1 MNHEY, CDR2 SVGAGI. Here the CDR3 DNA reads TGTGCCAGCTCCCTAGGGGGGACAGGGGGATACGAGCAGTACTTC. This encodes CASSLGGTGGYEQYF.

The rearrangement uses TRBV7-9 and TRBJ2-7, with TRBD2 identical over 11 bases. This CDR3 is built from 18 residues. J lost 0 bases, V lost 6 bases, and 13 bases had no gene match. Germline loops: CDR1 SEHNR, CDR2 FQNEAQ (reference sequence). The CDR3 loop is CASSPLGQGTSGSYEQYF. DNA of the CDR3: TGTGCCAGCAGTCCCCTTGGACAGGGGACTAGCGGCTCCTACGAGCAGTACTTC. Variable domain in full (rest from reference TRBV7-9 and TRBJ2-7): DTGVSQNPRHKITKRGQNVTFRCDPISEHNRLYWYRQTLGQGPEFLTYFQNEAQLEKSRLLSDRFSAERPKGSFSTLEIQRTEQGDSAMYLCASSPLGQGTSGSYEQYFGPGTRLTVT.

This chain connects TRBV5-4 to TRBJ2-5; the D gene is possibly TRBD2 (6 bases). Germline CDR1 and CDR2: SGHNT and YYREEE (reference sequence). The V end was cut by 4 bases, the J end by 1 base, with 11 bases between. This CDR3 contains 14 residues. CDR3 region: CASSPPGLQETQYF. Here the CDR3 DNA reads TGTGCCAGCAGCCCGCCGGGACTCCAAGAGACCCAGTACTTC.

The chain links TRBV6-4 to TRBJ2-2; 10 bases are shared with TRBD2. From germline, CDR1 is MRHNA and CDR2 SNTAGT. Trimming at V came to 0 bases and at J to 6 bases, leaving 1 base not matched to a gene. This CDR3 comprises 15 residues. In DNA, the CDR3 is TGTGCCAGCAGTGACTCAGCGGGGGGGCCCGGGGAGCTGTTTTTT. It translates to CASSDSAGGPGELFF.

A remark on this clone: The identical CDR3 is also encoded by other nucleotide sequences in the sample. The rearrangement joins TRBV27 to TRBJ2-2, with D uncertain. V was clipped by 3 bases and J by 4 bases, with 3 bases between them. The CDR3 consists of 12 residues. CDR1 and CDR2 (germline): MNHEY, SMNVEV (reference sequence). The CDR3 sequence: CASSFSTGELFF. The CDR3, as DNA: TGTGCCAGCAGTTTCTCCACCGGGGAGCTGTTTTTT.

This chain connects TRBV5-6 to TRBJ2-1; D may be TRBD2 (6 bases). Trimming stripped 7 bases from V and 5 bases from J, with 10 bases between. Germline V gene data show CDR1 as SGHDT and CDR2 as YYEEEE. The CDR3 runs 12 residues. The CDR3 here is CASRGLNNEQFF. CDR3 nucleotide sequence: TGTGCCAGCCGGGGACTCAACAATGAGCAGTTCTTC.

This chain connects TRBV2 to TRBJ1-6, with 7 bases that match TRBD1. From germline, CDR1 is SNHLY and CDR2 FYNNEI. The length of the CDR3 is 14 residues. V shed 3 bases, J shed 7 bases, and the junction held 3 bases outside the gene matches. The CDR3 loop is CASSDRGKNSPLHF. The CDR3 DNA follows: TGTGCCAGCAGTGACAGGGGGAAGAATTCACCCCTCCACTTT. Full variable domain (outside the CDR3, taken from reference TRBV2 and TRBJ1-6): EPEVTQTPSHQVTQMGQEVILRCVPISNHLYFYWYRQILGQKVEFLVSFYNNEISEKSEIFDDQFSVERPDGSNFTLKIRSTKLEDSAMYFCASSDRGKNSPLHFGNGTRLTVT.

This rearrangement joins TRBV28 to TRBJ1-5, with TRBD1 as a possible D gene (5 bases). CDR1 is MDHEN and CDR2 is SYDVKM in the germline V gene. The germline V and J ends were trimmed by 7 bases and 6 bases, with 22 bases remaining between them. The CDR3 consists of 16 residues. The CDR3 loop reads CASTTGSRVLLQPQHF. The CDR3 DNA is TGTGCCAGCACTACCGGGTCCAGGGTTCTTCTTCAGCCCCAGCATTTT.

The chain has TRBV6-5 and TRBJ1-2; 8 bases are shared with TRBD1. V dropped 0 bases and J dropped 4; count of bases not matched to a gene: 1. Germline CDR1 is MNHEY and CDR2 is SVGAGI. The CDR3 extends over 14 amino acids. The CDR3 spells CASSYSGQAYGYTF. The CDR3 nucleotides read TGTGCCAGCAGTTACTCGGGACAGGCCTATGGCTACACCTTC.

The chain combines TRBV7-6 with TRBJ2-2; 8 bases match TRBD2. There are 17 residues in the CDR3. The V gene's germline CDR1 is SGHVS and CDR2 FNYEAQ. Losses at the gene ends were 5 bases for V and 4 bases for J; bases not matched to a gene: 12. The CDR3 sequence: CASSKLLAEGLTGELFF. In DNA, the CDR3 is TGTGCCAGCAGCAAACTACTAGCGGAGGGACTCACCGGGGAGCTGTTTTTT.

The rearrangement links TRBV7-8 to TRBJ1-4; D is possibly TRBD1 (5 bases). Trimming left V 1 base short and J 5 bases short, with 11 bases between. Germline V gives CDR1 SGHVS, CDR2 FQNEAQ. The CDR3 is made up of 15 amino acids. CDR3 sequence: CASSLVPGLNEKLFF. The CDR3 nucleotides are TGTGCCAGCAGCTTAGTCCCAGGGCTCAATGAAAAACTGTTTTTT.

This chain links TRBV6-1 with TRBJ1-2; D not certain. This CDR3 has 11 residues. Trimming shortened V by 7 bases and J by 4 bases, and 7 bases separated the two germline ends. Germline CDR1 is MNHNS and CDR2 is SASEGT. CDR3: CASNPSYGYTF. CDR3 nucleotides: TGTGCCAGCAACCCCAGCTATGGCTACACCTTC.

The gene calls are TRBV11-2 and TRBJ2-3; no definite D call. The CDR3 loop spans 14 amino acids. V was cut by 2 bases and J by 1 base, with 7 bases left in between. From germline, CDR1 is SGHAT and CDR2 FQNNGV. CDR3 sequence: CASSLQPGTDTQYF. DNA of the CDR3: TGTGCCAGCAGCTTACAACCGGGCACAGATACGCAGTATTTT.

In regard to this clone: One end of the junction does not line up with germline, which may come from a read error. The CDR3 bases are TGTGCCAGCACCTTAGGCGGGACAGGGGGCTGGACTGAAGCTTTCTTT. Protein: CASTLGGTGGWTEAFF. The chain couples TRBV7-2 to TRBJ1-1; TRBD1 matches 12 bases. Germline-derived CDR1 and CDR2 are SGHTA and FQGNSA. The CDR3 runs to 16 residues.

V is TRBV7-2 and J is TRBJ1-2; 9 nucleotides agree with TRBD1. The J segment lost 5 bases and the V segment lost 3 bases, leaving 1 base of the junction unmatched. Germline assignment: CDR1 SGHTA and CDR2 FQGNSA. This CDR3 is built from 13 residues. DNA of the CDR3: TGTGCCAGCAGCTTCGGACAGGGGTATGGCTACACCTTC. The encoded protein is CASSFGQGYGYTF.

The chain joins TRBV2 to TRBJ2-1; D gene unclear. Between the trimmed V and J ends, which lost 5 bases and 9 bases, there was a span of 5 bases. Germline assignment: CDR1 SNHLY and CDR2 FYNNEI. This CDR3 region has 10 residues. CDR3 in amino acids: CASSIGEQFF. For the CDR3, the DNA is TGTGCCAGCAGTATCGGTGAGCAGTTCTTC.

CDR3 in DNA: TGTGCCAGCAGCTCTAGGGGGAATTCACCCCTCCACTTT. Protein sequence: CASSSRGNSPLHF. The chain has TRBV11-3 and TRBJ1-6; TRBD1 might be the D (6 bases). CDR1 and CDR2 from the germline V gene are SGHNT and YENEEA. Trimming shortened V by 4 bases and J by 7 bases, and 8 bases separated the two germline ends. The CDR3 is 13 amino acids.

CDR3 sequence (DNA): TGCGCCAGCAGCCAGAACAGGGTTACCCATGGCTACACCTTC. Protein sequence: CASSQNRVTHGYTF. The rearrangement uses TRBV4-1 and TRBJ1-2; D perhaps matches TRBD1 (6 bases). The V end lost 3 bases, the J end lost 6 bases, and 14 bases lay between the germline ends. The CDR3 has 14 amino acids. In germline, CDR1 is MGHRA, CDR2 YSYEKL.

The gene calls are TRBV29-1 and TRBJ2-2, with TRBD1 matching over 7 bases. CDR3 length equals 12 residues. After removal of 3 bases from V and 6 bases from J, the junction contained 1 base not matched to a gene. Germline V gene lookup returns CDR1 SQVTM and CDR2 ANQGSEA. The CDR3 nucleotides are TGCAGCGTTGAGCAGGGGGCCGGGGAGCTGTTTTTT. This gives the protein CSVEQGAGELFF.

Turning to this clone: No conserved phenylalanine or tryptophan is present at the end of the CDR3, so a read error is the likely explanation. The J gene is TRBJ2-7, the V gene TRBV11-3, with 9 bases that match TRBD1. This CDR3 spans 13 amino acids. Germline CDR1 SGHNT, CDR2 YENEEA. The V and J ends lost 3 bases and 5 bases, in that order; junction bases with no gene match: 2. CDR3 sequence reads: CASSLGQGHEQYS. In DNA, the CDR3 is TGTGCCAGCAGCTTGGGACAGGGCCACGAGCAGTACTCC.

This rearrangement joins TRBV19 to TRBJ2-7, with 11 bases aligning to TRBD2. V trimming: 3 bases; J trimming: 0 bases; junction bases outside the gene matches: 16. In germline, CDR1 is LNHDA, CDR2 SQIVND (reference sequence). This CDR3 region has 20 residues. The CDR3, as DNA: TGTGCCAGTAGTATGTTTTTTGCGGCTAGCGGGGGGAATCTCTCCTACGAGCAGTACTTC. Amino acids: CASSMFFAASGGNLSYEQYF.